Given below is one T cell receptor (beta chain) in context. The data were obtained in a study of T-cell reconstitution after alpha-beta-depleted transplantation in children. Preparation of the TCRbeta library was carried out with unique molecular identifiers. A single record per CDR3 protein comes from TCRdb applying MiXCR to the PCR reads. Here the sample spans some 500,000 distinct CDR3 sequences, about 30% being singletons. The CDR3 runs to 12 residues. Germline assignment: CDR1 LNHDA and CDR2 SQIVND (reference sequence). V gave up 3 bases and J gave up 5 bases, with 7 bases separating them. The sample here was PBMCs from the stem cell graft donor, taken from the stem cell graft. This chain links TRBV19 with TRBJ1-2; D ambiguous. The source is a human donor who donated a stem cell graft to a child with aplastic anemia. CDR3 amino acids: CASSIRPYGYTF. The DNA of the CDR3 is TGTGCCAGTAGTATTAGACCATATGGCTACACCTTC.